Presented here are 20 T cell receptor beta chains from one specimen sequenced in a study of CD8 T cells in Susac syndrome (dated by TCRdb to between 2018 and 2021). The method behind the library was the immunoSEQ multiplex PCR assay. RNA was extracted using the RNeasy kit, and roughly 0.5 to 1 microgram was reverse transcribed with random hexamers. Starting from the raw public reads, TCRdb applied fastp trimming at Q25, assembled clones with MiXCR and retained in-frame beta chains. Rows are combined by CDR3 protein, so each entry shows the most common genes and DNA. In all, the sample holds 300,000 to 350,000 distinct CDR3 sequences, and roughly nine tenths of those were seen once. The biggest ten clones account for over 0.065% of the sample. Sequenced sample: CD4+ T cells from PBMCs. All receptors derive from a human donor with multiple sclerosis.

This chain uses TRBV7-2 with TRBJ2-3; D might be TRBD1 (6 bases). CDR1 is SGHTA and CDR2 is FQGNSA in the germline V gene. This CDR3 has 15 residues. V shed 5 bases and J shed 2 bases, with 14 bases lying between them. Here the CDR3 DNA reads TGTGCCAGCAGCCTCCCGGACAGTTCCACAGATACGCAGTATTTT. It specifies CASSLPDSSTDTQYF.

The rearrangement joins TRBV20-1 to TRBJ2-3, with 14 bases aligning to TRBD2. Unmatched junction bases numbered 6, after V lost 3 bases and J lost 4 bases. CDR1 and CDR2 from the germline V gene are DFQATT and SNEGSKA (reference sequence). This CDR3 contains 16 residues. CDR3 loop: CSASAGLAGEADTQYF. The DNA of the CDR3 is TGCAGTGCTAGTGCGGGACTAGCGGGAGAGGCAGATACGCAGTATTTT.

This clonotype occurred once. The gene calls are TRBV29-1 and TRBJ2-5; 8 positions match TRBD1. The CDR3 covers 14 residues. Unmatched junction bases numbered 11, after V lost 5 bases and J lost 6 bases. Germline V gene sequence: CDR1 SQVTM, CDR2 ANQGSEA. As DNA, the CDR3 is TGCAGCGTTCGGACAGGGTTGAAGTCAAAGACCCAGTACTTC. Protein product: CSVRTGLKSKTQYF.

The chain carries TRBV5-1 and TRBJ1-1, with D possibly matching TRBD1 (6 bases). CDR1 SGHRS and CDR2 YFSETQ come from the germline V gene. V lost 4 bases, J lost 1 base, and 14 bases lay in between. This CDR3 has 15 residues. CDR3 region: CASSTSTGPNTEAFF. CDR3 nucleotides: TGCGCCAGCAGCACCTCGACAGGACCGAACACTGAAGCTTTCTTT.

The gene calls are TRBV11-2 and TRBJ1-3, with D hard to call. Germline loops: CDR1 SGHAT, CDR2 FQNNGV. The V end lost 5 bases, the J end lost 3 bases, and 14 bases lay between the germline ends. The CDR3 is 15 amino acids. CDR3 residues: CASSRSRGGGNTIYF. In DNA, the CDR3 is TGTGCCAGCAGCCGTTCGCGGGGAGGTGGAAACACCATATATTTT.

This chain uses TRBV5-5 with TRBJ2-7; maybe TRBD2 (5 bases). V was pared by 0 bases and J by 3 bases, with 13 bases between. The CDR3 extends over 15 amino acids. Germline V gives CDR1 SGHKS, CDR2 YYEKEE (reference sequence). CDR3 coding DNA: TGTGCCAGCAGCTTGGCTTCGGGGAGAGGCTACGAGCAGTACTTC. Its translation is CASSLASGRGYEQYF.

The V gene is TRBV5-1, the J gene TRBJ2-5; no firm D call. Germline assignment: CDR1 SGHRS and CDR2 YFSETQ. This CDR3 has 14 amino acids. Trimming removed 0 bases from V and 5 bases from J, with 11 bases in between. CDR3 DNA: TGCGCCAGCAGCTTGGTCGTGGGTCCGGAGACCCAGTACTTC. Protein: CASSLVVGPETQYF.

The CDR3 nucleotides are TGTGCCTGGAGTGAAGGACTAGTAATCTATGAGCAGTTCTTC. Its translation is CAWSEGLVIYEQFF. V usage is TRBV30 and J usage is TRBJ2-1; the match to TRBD2 covers 7 bases. V dropped 1 base and J dropped 8; count of bases not matched to a gene: 8. The CDR3 runs to 14 residues. Germline lookup yields CDR1 GTSNPN and CDR2 SVGIG (reference sequence).

The chain recombines TRBV18 with TRBJ2-3; TRBD1 matches at 7 bases. CDR3 length: 15 amino acids. Trimming removed 3 bases from V and 2 bases from J; junction bases left unmatched: 5. Germline lookup yields CDR1 KGHSH and CDR2 LQKENI. In DNA, the CDR3 is TGTGCCAGCTCACCCCGGGACAGCCCCACAGATACGCAGTATTTT. Translated, it gives CASSPRDSPTDTQYF.

The chain combines TRBV29-1 with TRBJ1-1; unclear D gene. V was clipped by 4 bases and J by 0 bases, with 9 bases between them. The CDR3 covers 13 residues. Germline CDR1 reads SQVTM; CDR2 reads ANQGSEA. The CDR3 nucleotides are TGCAGCGTTGTTGGACGTCTGAACACTGAAGCTTTCTTT. Encoded protein: CSVVGRLNTEAFF.

The chain's CDR3 is CASNLWGQGIGNEQFF. For the CDR3, the DNA is TGTGCCAGTAATCTCTGGGGGCAGGGAATTGGCAATGAGCAGTTCTTC. V gene TRBV19 combines with J gene TRBJ2-1, with D possibly TRBD1 on 6 matching bases. Trimming cost V 7 bases and J 6 bases, with 22 bases left between them. The CDR3 loop spans 16 amino acids. The V gene's germline CDR1 is LNHDA and CDR2 SQIVND (reference sequence).

The rearrangement joins TRBV6-2 or TRBV6-3 to TRBJ2-1, with 7 bases lining up with TRBD2. The CDR3 covers 15 residues. Germline loops: CDR1 MNHEY, CDR2 SVGEGT. Trimming removed 7 bases from V and 4 bases from J; junction bases left unmatched: 10. The DNA for the CDR3 is TGTGCCAGCAAAATTTGGAGCGGGGCATACAATGAGCAGTTCTTC. As protein: CASKIWSGAYNEQFF.

The chain combines TRBV11-2 with TRBJ2-3, with a possible D match to TRBD2 (7 bases). CDR1 and CDR2 (germline): SGHAT, FQNNGV. The CDR3 contains 16 residues. The V end was cut by 3 bases, the J end by 2 bases, with 15 bases between. CDR3 region: CASSFQGGGATDTQYF. The CDR3 region has the DNA TGTGCCAGCAGCTTCCAGGGTGGGGGGGCCACAGATACGCAGTATTTT.

This rearrangement joins TRBV2 to TRBJ2-7; D is unresolved. The V end was cut by 6 bases, the J end by 6 bases, with 9 bases between. CDR1 is SNHLY and CDR2 is FYNNEI in the germline V gene. The CDR3 is 11 amino acids. This CDR3 reads CASRRVSEQYF. CDR3 nucleotides: TGTGCCAGCAGACGAGTATCCGAGCAGTACTTC.

The CDR3 region has the DNA TGTGCTAGTGGTTTTCGGACAGGGGTGAACTATGGCTACACCTTC. Its protein is CASGFRTGVNYGYTF. This chain connects TRBV12-5 to TRBJ1-2, with 9 bases that match TRBD1. Germline V CDR1 and CDR2: LGHNT, FRNRAP. CDR3 length: 15 amino acids. Trimming cost V 3 bases and J 2 bases; bases outside gene matches: 4.

The chain couples TRBV7-3 to TRBJ2-3; 14 bases agree with TRBD2. The CDR3 spans 17 residues. Losses at the gene ends were 5 bases for V and 1 base for J; bases not matched to a gene: 5. Germline CDR1 is SGHTA and CDR2 is FQGTGA. The CDR3, as DNA: TGTGCCAGCAGCCGGACTAGCGGGAGGACCGGCACAGATACGCAGTATTTT. Translation gives CASSRTSGRTGTDTQYF.

The J gene is TRBJ1-1, the V gene TRBV5-1; TRBD1 is a possible D gene (6 bases). The V gene's germline CDR1 is SGHRS and CDR2 YFSETQ. The CDR3 covers 14 residues. The V end was cut by 0 bases, the J end by 5 bases, with 11 bases between. Here the CDR3 DNA reads TGCGCCAGCAGCTTGGGGACAGTTATTACTGAAGCTTTCTTT. Protein sequence: CASSLGTVITEAFF.

This clonotype was observed a few times. The chain carries TRBV30 and TRBJ1-1; possible D gene TRBD1, 5 bases. Germline values: CDR1 GTSNPN, CDR2 SVGIG (reference sequence). Trimming left V 8 bases short and J 3 bases short, with 16 bases between. This CDR3 region has 13 residues. CDR3 residues: CAGATEHHTEAFF. For the CDR3, the DNA is TGTGCCGGCGCGACAGAACACCACACTGAAGCTTTCTTT.

The chain joins TRBV7-8 to TRBJ1-6; perhaps TRBD1 as D (5 bases). Between the trimmed V and J ends, which lost 5 bases and 0 bases, there was a span of 14 bases. This CDR3 region has 17 residues. Germline V gives CDR1 SGHVS, CDR2 FQNEAQ. The CDR3 coding sequence is TGTGCCAGCAGCCCCCGGGACGGTTACTCCTATAATTCACCCCTCCACTTT. This gives the protein CASSPRDGYSYNSPLHF.

The V call is TRBV9, the J call TRBJ2-7, with a tentative D call TRBD2 (7 bases). Germline values: CDR1 SGDLS, CDR2 YYNGEE. The CDR3 has 14 residues. Trimming pared 4 bases from V and 6 bases from J, leaving 17 bases between. The CDR3 DNA sequence: TGTGCCAGCAGCTCCAGGGCGGGGGCGGGCGAGCAGTACTTC. This gives the protein CASSSRAGAGEQYF.